The present TCR beta chain was sequenced within a study of vaccination effects on CD4 cells after COVID-19. Whole-study results and caveats: Clones from infection and from vaccination both contracted markedly late after vaccination.

Method: immunoSEQ multiplex PCR; TCRdb's copy keeps in-frame clones and lacks some. Of roughly 76,000 clones listed, 70% to 75% were seen once; the top ten hold 1.5% to 2%. ViraFEST assay sequencing came after antigen-specific CD4+ T cells were expanded with viral peptide pools. Once cultured for approximately eleven days, the cells underwent separation to obtain CD4+ T cells. On this clone itself: Its specificity is unknown. Germline is not matched at one junction end, which may reflect a read error.

The germline V gene encodes CDR1 SGHRS and CDR2 YFSETQ. CDR3 size: 18 residues. The input for sequencing was CD4+ T cells from PBMCs cultured with HCoV-229E spike peptides, taken before COVID-19 vaccination. The clonotype originates from a human donor who received a COVID-19 vaccine. The chain uses TRBV5-1 and TRBJ1-1; D call uncertain. The CDR3 sequence is CASRLDSGAGWDGTEAFF. The CDR3, as DNA: TGCGCCAGCAGATTGGACTCTGGCGCGGGGTGGGATGGGACTGAAGCTTTCTTT.